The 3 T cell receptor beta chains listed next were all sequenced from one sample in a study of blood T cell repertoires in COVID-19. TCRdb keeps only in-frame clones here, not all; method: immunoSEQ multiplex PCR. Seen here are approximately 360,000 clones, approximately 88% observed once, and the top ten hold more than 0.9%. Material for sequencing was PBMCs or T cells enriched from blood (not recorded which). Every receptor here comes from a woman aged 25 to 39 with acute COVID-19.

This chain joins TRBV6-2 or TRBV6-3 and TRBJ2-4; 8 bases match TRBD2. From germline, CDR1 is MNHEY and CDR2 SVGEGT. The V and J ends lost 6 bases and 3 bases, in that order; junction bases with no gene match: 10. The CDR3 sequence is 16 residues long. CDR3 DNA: TGTGCCAGCAGCCCCACAGGGCGGGGGGACAAAAACATTCAGTACTTC. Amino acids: CASSPTGRGDKNIQYF.

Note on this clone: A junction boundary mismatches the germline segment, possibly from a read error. CDR3 protein: CASSQSPGDHNGQFF. CDR3 DNA: TGCGCCAGCAGTCAATCTCCGGGGGACCACAATGGGCAGTTCTTC. The chain recombines TRBV23-1 with TRBJ2-1, with a weak D call TRBD2 (6 bases). TRBV23-1 counts as an open reading frame of uncertain function. The CDR3 has 15 residues.

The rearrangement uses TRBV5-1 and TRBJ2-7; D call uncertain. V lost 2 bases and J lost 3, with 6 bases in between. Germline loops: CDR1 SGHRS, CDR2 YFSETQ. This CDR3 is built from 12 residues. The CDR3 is CASSFSGYEQYF. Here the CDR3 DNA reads TGCGCCAGCAGCTTCAGTGGCTACGAGCAGTACTTC.